This is a list of T cell receptor beta chains from one sample in a study of shared clonotypes between healthy human individuals. The assay was immunoSEQ multiplex PCR, and TCRdb's table has in-frame clones only and misses some. Of millions of clones in the sample, 95% were seen once. Sequencing was done on a sample of naive CD4+ T cells sorted from blood. These receptors all come from a man between 18 and 29 years old in good health. Each CDR3 is given with its conserved first and last residue. The order of the fields is D gene, clone size, V gene, J gene, CDR3 DNA, CDR3 protein. The D gene is left open where the match is weak. Clone size is stated in some rows and not others, as once, few, many or a class when expanded.

d_call: -
clone_size: -
v_call: TRBV7-2
j_call: TRBJ2-7
cdr3_nt: TGTGCCAGCAGCATAGAGCAGGGCTACGAGCAGTACTTC
cdr3_aa: CASSIEQGYEQYF

d_call: -
clone_size: -
v_call: TRBV5-1
j_call: TRBJ2-7
cdr3_nt: TGCGCCAGCAGCTTGGAACCGACAGTCTCCTACGAGCAGTACTTC
cdr3_aa: CASSLEPTVSYEQYF

d_call: TRBD1
clone_size: -
v_call: TRBV6-5
j_call: TRBJ1-3
cdr3_nt: TGTGCCAGCAGAGAACCAGCAGGGGGTACCATATATTTT
cdr3_aa: CASREPAGGTIYF

d_call: TRBD1
clone_size: once
v_call: TRBV7-2
j_call: TRBJ2-2
cdr3_nt: TGTGCCAGCAGCGTAGGGACAGGGATAAACACCGGGGAGCTGTTTTTT
cdr3_aa: CASSVGTGINTGELFF

d_call: -
clone_size: -
v_call: TRBV6-5
j_call: TRBJ2-2
cdr3_nt: TGTGCCAGCAGTTACCCGTCTGGATCGAACACCGGGGAGCTGTTTTTT
cdr3_aa: CASSYPSGSNTGELFF

d_call: TRBD2
clone_size: -
v_call: TRBV4-3
j_call: TRBJ2-2
cdr3_nt: TGCGCCAGCAGCCGGGGGACTACGAACACCGGGGAGCTGTTTTTT
cdr3_aa: CASSRGTTNTGELFF

d_call: -
clone_size: -
v_call: TRBV6-5
j_call: TRBJ1-1
cdr3_nt: TGTGCCAGCAGGGGTAACACTGAAGCTTTCTTT
cdr3_aa: CASRGNTEAFF

d_call: TRBD1
clone_size: -
v_call: TRBV4-1
j_call: TRBJ2-7
cdr3_nt: TGCGCCAGCAGCCCTATGGGACAGGGGGTCAACGAGCAGTACTTC
cdr3_aa: CASSPMGQGVNEQYF

d_call: -
clone_size: -
v_call: TRBV5-6
j_call: TRBJ1-6
cdr3_nt: TGTGCCAGCAGTTCAACGCAGGATTTCGTTTCACCCCTCCACTTT
cdr3_aa: CASSSTQDFVSPLHF

d_call: -
clone_size: once
v_call: TRBV19
j_call: TRBJ1-5
cdr3_nt: TGTGCCAGTAGAAGCGGGGATTATAGCAATCAGCCCCAGCATTTT
cdr3_aa: CASRSGDYSNQPQHF

d_call: -
clone_size: -
v_call: TRBV4-2
j_call: TRBJ2-3
cdr3_nt: TGTGCCAGCAGCCAAGGGGGGACCAGCACAGATACGCAGTATTTT
cdr3_aa: CASSQGGTSTDTQYF

d_call: -
clone_size: -
v_call: TRBV10-2
j_call: TRBJ2-3
cdr3_nt: TGCGCCAGCGGACTTCCACCTGGTCTTAACACAGATACGCAGTATTTT
cdr3_aa: CASGLPPGLNTDTQYF

d_call: TRBD1
clone_size: once
v_call: TRBV7-9
j_call: TRBJ1-4
cdr3_nt: TGTGCCAGCAGCTTAGAGACAGGGGGGAATGAAAAACTGTTTTTT
cdr3_aa: CASSLETGGNEKLFF

d_call: TRBD1
clone_size: -
v_call: TRBV19
j_call: TRBJ2-7
cdr3_nt: TGTGCCAGTAGTATTTTCGCCGAGGGACAGGGTTTTTCCTACGAGCAGTACTTC
cdr3_aa: CASSIFAEGQGFSYEQYF

d_call: -
clone_size: -
v_call: TRBV30
j_call: TRBJ1-6
cdr3_nt: TGTGCCTGGAGTTCCCGACGGCCTGTTAATTCACCCCTCCACTTT
cdr3_aa: CAWSSRRPVNSPLHF

d_call: TRBD2
clone_size: -
v_call: TRBV5-1
j_call: TRBJ2-3
cdr3_nt: TGCGCCAGCAGCACGGCTACTAGCGGGCGCACAGATACGCAGTATTTT
cdr3_aa: CASSTATSGRTDTQYF

d_call: -
clone_size: -
v_call: TRBV5-6
j_call: TRBJ2-4
cdr3_nt: TGTGCCAGCAGCATCACCGGGGCCAAAAACATTCAGTACTTC
cdr3_aa: CASSITGAKNIQYF

d_call: -
clone_size: -
v_call: TRBV6-1
j_call: TRBJ2-7
cdr3_nt: TGTGCCAGCAGTGAAGGCTCGTGGGACTACGAGCAGTACTTC
cdr3_aa: CASSEGSWDYEQYF

d_call: -
clone_size: -
v_call: TRBV2
j_call: TRBJ1-4
cdr3_nt: TGTGCCAGCAGTGAAGCAAGGGGTGTTGAAAAACTGTTTTTT
cdr3_aa: CASSEARGVEKLFF

d_call: -
clone_size: -
v_call: TRBV9
j_call: TRBJ2-7
cdr3_nt: TGTGCCAGCAGCCCCCATGTCGGCGGCCTTCCCTACGAGCAGTACTTC
cdr3_aa: CASSPHVGGLPYEQYF

d_call: TRBD2
clone_size: -
v_call: TRBV5-1
j_call: TRBJ2-2
cdr3_nt: TGCGCCAGCAGCTTGTGGGAGGGTCCCGGGGAGCTGTTTTTT
cdr3_aa: CASSLWEGPGELFF

d_call: -
clone_size: few
v_call: TRBV7-8
j_call: TRBJ2-1
cdr3_nt: TGTGCCAGCAGCTTAGTCGATGAGCAGTTCTTC
cdr3_aa: CASSLVDEQFF

d_call: -
clone_size: -
v_call: TRBV9
j_call: TRBJ2-7
cdr3_nt: TGTGCCAGCAGCGTAGCTACGTCTTCTCCCCTCCACGAGCAGTACTTC
cdr3_aa: CASSVATSSPLHEQYF

d_call: TRBD1
clone_size: -
v_call: TRBV7-2
j_call: TRBJ2-7
cdr3_nt: TGTGCCAGCAGCCCGGGACAGGGGGCGTACGAGCAGTACTTC
cdr3_aa: CASSPGQGAYEQYF

d_call: -
clone_size: -
v_call: TRBV19
j_call: TRBJ2-3
cdr3_nt: TGTGCCAGCTCTGACAGGAGACTTTCCGATACGCAGTATTTT
cdr3_aa: CASSDRRLSDTQYF

d_call: -
clone_size: -
v_call: TRBV9
j_call: TRBJ1-3
cdr3_nt: TGTGCCAGCAGCGTTTCCTCTGGAAACACCATATATTTT
cdr3_aa: CASSVSSGNTIYF

d_call: -
clone_size: -
v_call: TRBV4-2
j_call: TRBJ1-2
cdr3_nt: TGTGCCAGCAGCCAAGTTGAGACGGCCCAACGATCCTATGGCTACACCTTC
cdr3_aa: CASSQVETAQRSYGYTF

d_call: -
clone_size: -
v_call: TRBV19
j_call: TRBJ1-3
cdr3_nt: TGTGCCAGTAGTATTATGACAGGCCGCTCTGGAAACACCATATATTTT
cdr3_aa: CASSIMTGRSGNTIYF

d_call: -
clone_size: -
v_call: TRBV4-1
j_call: TRBJ2-6
cdr3_nt: TGCGCCAGCAGCCCTACACCGGGGGCCAACGTCCTGACTTTC
cdr3_aa: CASSPTPGANVLTF

d_call: TRBD2
clone_size: -
v_call: TRBV9
j_call: TRBJ2-2
cdr3_nt: TGTGCCAGCAGCCCCAGCGGGATAGCGAACACCGGGGAGCTGTTTTTT
cdr3_aa: CASSPSGIANTGELFF

d_call: -
clone_size: -
v_call: TRBV27
j_call: TRBJ2-5
cdr3_nt: TGTGCCAGCAGTTTGGTGCCCAGCAGGGAGACCCAGTACTTC
cdr3_aa: CASSLVPSRETQYF

d_call: -
clone_size: -
v_call: TRBV5-1
j_call: TRBJ2-7
cdr3_nt: TGCGCCAGCTCGGTCCCAAAGAACCAGACAGGAGCCTCCTACGAGCAGTACTTC
cdr3_aa: CASSVPKNQTGASYEQYF

d_call: -
clone_size: -
v_call: TRBV6-5
j_call: TRBJ1-4
cdr3_nt: TGTGCCAGCACAGGGCCCCCGCATAATGAAAAACTGTTTTTT
cdr3_aa: CASTGPPHNEKLFF

d_call: -
clone_size: -
v_call: TRBV28
j_call: TRBJ1-4
cdr3_nt: TGTGCCAGCAGTTTGGGGGGTATGAATGAAAAACTGTTTTTT
cdr3_aa: CASSLGGMNEKLFF

d_call: TRBD2
clone_size: -
v_call: TRBV18
j_call: TRBJ2-7
cdr3_nt: TGTGCCAGCTCACCCGGACTAGCGGGGGGAAGACTGGGTCAGGCGCAGTACTTC
cdr3_aa: CASSPGLAGGRLGQAQYF

d_call: TRBD2
clone_size: -
v_call: TRBV19
j_call: TRBJ2-5
cdr3_nt: TGTGCCAGTGCTAGCGGGAGTGGGGAGACCCAGTACTTC
cdr3_aa: CASASGSGETQYF

d_call: -
clone_size: -
v_call: TRBV7-9
j_call: TRBJ1-2
cdr3_nt: TGTGCCAGCAGCACCGGACAGTACGGGGGCTACACCTTC
cdr3_aa: CASSTGQYGGYTF

d_call: -
clone_size: -
v_call: TRBV7-6
j_call: TRBJ2-1
cdr3_nt: TGTGCCAGCAGCTTAGCACCCAGCGCTGGCGAGCAGTTCTTC
cdr3_aa: CASSLAPSAGEQFF

d_call: -
clone_size: -
v_call: TRBV5-1
j_call: TRBJ2-1
cdr3_nt: TGCGCCAGCAGCTTGGCCGGACAGCTAAACTTCGACAATGAGCAGTTCTTC
cdr3_aa: CASSLAGQLNFDNEQFF

d_call: -
clone_size: few
v_call: TRBV19
j_call: TRBJ2-3
cdr3_nt: TGTGCCAGTAGTCCCACCACAGATACGCAGTATTTT
cdr3_aa: CASSPTTDTQYF

d_call: -
clone_size: few
v_call: TRBV2
j_call: TRBJ1-6
cdr3_nt: TGTGCCAGCAGCACAGGGACCTATAATTCACCCCTCCACTTT
cdr3_aa: CASSTGTYNSPLHF

d_call: TRBD1
clone_size: -
v_call: TRBV30
j_call: TRBJ2-5
cdr3_nt: TGTGCCTGGATACCGCACAGGGGGCTAGGGGAGACCCAGTACTTC
cdr3_aa: CAWIPHRGLGETQYF

d_call: -
clone_size: -
v_call: TRBV27
j_call: TRBJ2-3
cdr3_nt: TGTGCCAGCAGTTTTGCGGATACGCAGTATTTT
cdr3_aa: CASSFADTQYF

d_call: TRBD2
clone_size: -
v_call: TRBV9
j_call: TRBJ2-2
cdr3_nt: TGTGCCAGCAGCCCAAGGACTAGCGGGGCCTTGGCCGGGGAGCTGTTTTTT
cdr3_aa: CASSPRTSGALAGELFF

d_call: -
clone_size: -
v_call: TRBV11-2
j_call: TRBJ2-2
cdr3_nt: TGTGCCAGCAGCCCTGCCGGGACAAAGAACACCGGGGAGCTGTTTTTT
cdr3_aa: CASSPAGTKNTGELFF

d_call: -
clone_size: -
v_call: TRBV6-1
j_call: TRBJ2-5
cdr3_nt: TGTGCCAGTTCCTCTAACAACCAAGAGACCCAGTACTTC
cdr3_aa: CASSSNNQETQYF

d_call: -
clone_size: -
v_call: TRBV6-1
j_call: TRBJ2-5
cdr3_nt: TGTGCCAGCAGTAGGACAGAGAGGGGGGAGACCCAGTACTTC
cdr3_aa: CASSRTERGETQYF

d_call: -
clone_size: -
v_call: TRBV10-1
j_call: TRBJ2-2
cdr3_nt: TGCGCCACTGAGGGGAACACCGGGGAGCTGTTTTTT
cdr3_aa: CATEGNTGELFF

d_call: -
clone_size: -
v_call: TRBV6-1
j_call: TRBJ2-7
cdr3_nt: TGTGCCAGCAGTGAACGGGGCAGTCGCAACGAGCAGTACTTC
cdr3_aa: CASSERGSRNEQYF

d_call: -
clone_size: -
v_call: TRBV5-6
j_call: TRBJ2-2
cdr3_nt: TGTGCCAGCAGCTTGCCCCACGGAGGGGAGCTGTTTTTT
cdr3_aa: CASSLPHGGELFF

d_call: TRBD1
clone_size: -
v_call: TRBV2
j_call: TRBJ2-3
cdr3_nt: TGTGCCAGCAGTAGACAGGGTGGAACAGATACGCAGTATTTT
cdr3_aa: CASSRQGGTDTQYF

d_call: -
clone_size: -
v_call: TRBV5-1
j_call: TRBJ2-7
cdr3_nt: TGCGCCAGCAGCTTGACGGACACCTACGAGCAGTACTTC
cdr3_aa: CASSLTDTYEQYF

d_call: -
clone_size: -
v_call: TRBV5-1
j_call: TRBJ2-5
cdr3_nt: TGCGCCAGCAGCTTAGGCAGTTCTAAGGTGAAGACCCAGTACTTC
cdr3_aa: CASSLGSSKVKTQYF

d_call: -
clone_size: -
v_call: TRBV7-9
j_call: TRBJ2-3
cdr3_nt: TGTGCCAGCAGCTTATTCGGCCCGCTGATTGATACGCAGTATTTT
cdr3_aa: CASSLFGPLIDTQYF